The sequence of this T cell receptor beta chain was determined in a study of shared clonotypes between healthy human individuals. Study summary: Each donor's CD8 memory used one plate, CD8 naive two, each CD4 subset three. Study results and caveats: Researchers found naive subsets generally carried larger estimated richness than memory subsets.

Notes on this clone: What it binds is not known. In the same sample, other DNA sequences code for this CDR3.

The study separated CD4+ cells into CD45RA+ naive and CD45RA-negative memory subsets. The CDR3 runs to 14 residues. J gave up 3 bases and V 2 bases, and 3 bases lay outside the gene matches. The germline gives CDR1 SEHNR, CDR2 FQNEAQ (reference sequence). Investigators spread the genomic DNA of each subset evenly over several immunoSEQ plates. The data were produced by immunoSEQ multiplex PCR, yet TCRdb's version contains in-frame clones alone and is incomplete. The sample holds 2 million to 2.5 million clones, over 90% seen once. The sequence came from a man aged 18-30 years in good health. Some clones in this sample may be carry-over from other donors' samples. This rearrangement joins TRBV7-9 to TRBJ2-7, with TRBD2 matching over 8 bases. Sequencing was done on a sample of naive CD4+ T cells from PBMCs. Subset in this sample: CD45RA+ positively selected. This chain's CDR3 is CASSLQGTSYEQYF. CDR3 nucleotides: TGTGCCAGCAGCTTACAAGGGACTAGCTACGAGCAGTACTTC.